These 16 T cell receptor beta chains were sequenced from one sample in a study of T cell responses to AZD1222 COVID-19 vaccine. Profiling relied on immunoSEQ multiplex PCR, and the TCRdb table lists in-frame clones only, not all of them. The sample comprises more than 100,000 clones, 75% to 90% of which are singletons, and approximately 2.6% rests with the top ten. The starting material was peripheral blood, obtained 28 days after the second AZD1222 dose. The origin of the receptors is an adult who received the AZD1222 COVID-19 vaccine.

The CDR3 bases are TGTGCCAGCAGTGCAAGGGCCGGAGCTAACTATGGCTACACCTTC. Translation gives CASSARAGANYGYTF. The chain has TRBV27 and TRBJ1-2; unclear D gene. V lost 5 bases and J lost 0, with 13 bases in between. This CDR3 is 15 amino acids long. CDR1 and CDR2 (germline): MNHEY, SMNVEV (reference sequence).

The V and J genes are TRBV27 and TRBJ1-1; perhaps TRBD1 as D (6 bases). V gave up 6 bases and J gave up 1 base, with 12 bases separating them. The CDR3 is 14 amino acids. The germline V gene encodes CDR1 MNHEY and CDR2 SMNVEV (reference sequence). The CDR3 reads CASRVRGQNTEAFF. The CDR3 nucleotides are TGTGCCAGCAGGGTCAGGGGACAGAACACTGAAGCTTTCTTT.

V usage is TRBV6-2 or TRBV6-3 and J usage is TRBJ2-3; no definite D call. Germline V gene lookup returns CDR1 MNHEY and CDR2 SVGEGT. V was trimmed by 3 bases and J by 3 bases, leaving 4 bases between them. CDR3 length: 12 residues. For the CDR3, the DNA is TGTGCCAGCAGTTATGGGACAGATACGCAGTATTTT. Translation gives CASSYGTDTQYF.

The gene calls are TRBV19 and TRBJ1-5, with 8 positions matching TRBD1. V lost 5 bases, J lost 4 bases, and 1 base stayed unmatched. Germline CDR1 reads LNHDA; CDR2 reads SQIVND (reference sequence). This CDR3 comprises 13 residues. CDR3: CASSRQGNQPQHF. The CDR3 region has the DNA TGTGCCAGTAGTCGACAGGGGAATCAGCCCCAGCATTTT.

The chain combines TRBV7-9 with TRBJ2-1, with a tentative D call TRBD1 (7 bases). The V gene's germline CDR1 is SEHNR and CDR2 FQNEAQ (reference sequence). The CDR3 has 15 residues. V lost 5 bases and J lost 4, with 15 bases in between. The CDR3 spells CASSPRQGGYNEQFF. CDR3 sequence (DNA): TGTGCCAGCAGCCCCAGACAGGGAGGTTACAATGAGCAGTTCTTC.

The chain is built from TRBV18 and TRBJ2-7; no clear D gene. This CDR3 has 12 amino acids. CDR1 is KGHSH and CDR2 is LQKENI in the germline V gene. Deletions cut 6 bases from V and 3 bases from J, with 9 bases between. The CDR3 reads CASSQVGYEQYF. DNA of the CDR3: TGTGCCAGCTCCCAGGTGGGCTACGAGCAGTACTTC.

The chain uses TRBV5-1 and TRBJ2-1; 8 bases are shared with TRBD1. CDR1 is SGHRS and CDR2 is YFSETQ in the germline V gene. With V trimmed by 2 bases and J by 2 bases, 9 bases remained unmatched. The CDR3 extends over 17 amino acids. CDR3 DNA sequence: TGCGCCAGCAGCTTTGACAGGGGTCGGGGGACCTACAATGAGCAGTTCTTC. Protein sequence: CASSFDRGRGTYNEQFF. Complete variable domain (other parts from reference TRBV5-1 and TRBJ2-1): KAGVTQTPRYLIKTRGQQVTLSCSPISGHRSVSWYQQTPGQGLQFLFEYFSETQRNKGNFPGRFSGRQFSNSRSEMNVSTLELGDSALYLCASSFDRGRGTYNEQFFGPGTRLTVL.

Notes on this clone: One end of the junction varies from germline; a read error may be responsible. The CDR3 DNA sequence: TGTGCCAGCAGTGAAGCGGTACTTATCTTT. This sequence encodes CASSEAVLIF. V is TRBV6-1 and J is TRBJ1-1; D is unresolved. Germline V gives CDR1 MNHNS, CDR2 SASEGT. This CDR3 is built from 10 residues.

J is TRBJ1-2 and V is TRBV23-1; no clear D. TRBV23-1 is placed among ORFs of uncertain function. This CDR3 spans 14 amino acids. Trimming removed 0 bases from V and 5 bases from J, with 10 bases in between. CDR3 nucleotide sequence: TGCGCCAGCAGTCAATCGTGCAGGACGTATGGCTACACCTTC. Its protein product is CASSQSCRTYGYTF.

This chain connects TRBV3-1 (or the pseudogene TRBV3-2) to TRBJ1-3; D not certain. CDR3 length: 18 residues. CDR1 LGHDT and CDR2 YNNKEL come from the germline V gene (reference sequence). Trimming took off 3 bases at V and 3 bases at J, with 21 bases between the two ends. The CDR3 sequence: CASSQTTVWTRGGNTIYF. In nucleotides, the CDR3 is TGTGCCAGCAGCCAGACCACTGTCTGGACGCGGGGTGGAAACACCATATATTTT.

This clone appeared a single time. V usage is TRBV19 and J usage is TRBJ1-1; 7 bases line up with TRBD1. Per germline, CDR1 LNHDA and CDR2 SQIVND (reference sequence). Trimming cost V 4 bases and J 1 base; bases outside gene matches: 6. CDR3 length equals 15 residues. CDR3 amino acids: CASSKLGTANTEAFF. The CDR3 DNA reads TGTGCCAGTAGTAAGCTTGGGACAGCGAACACTGAAGCTTTCTTT.

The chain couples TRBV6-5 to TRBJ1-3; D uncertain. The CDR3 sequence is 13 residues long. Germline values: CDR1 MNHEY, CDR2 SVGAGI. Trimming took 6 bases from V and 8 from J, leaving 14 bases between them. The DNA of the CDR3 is TGTGCCAGCAGGGGAGACAATACAGACACCATATATTTT. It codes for CASRGDNTDTIYF.

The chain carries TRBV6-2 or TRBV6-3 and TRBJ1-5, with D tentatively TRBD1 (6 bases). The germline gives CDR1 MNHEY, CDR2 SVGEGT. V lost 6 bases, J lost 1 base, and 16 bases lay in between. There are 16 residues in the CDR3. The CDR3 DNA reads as TGTGCCAGCAGCCCCCCCCGGGGACAAAGCAATCAGCCCCAGCATTTT. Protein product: CASSPPRGQSNQPQHF.

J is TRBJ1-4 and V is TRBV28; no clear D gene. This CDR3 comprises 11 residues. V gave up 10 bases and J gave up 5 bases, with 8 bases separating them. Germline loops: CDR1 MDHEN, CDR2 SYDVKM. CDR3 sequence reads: CATQLNEKLFF. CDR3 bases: TGTGCCACCCAATTGAATGAAAAACTGTTTTTT.

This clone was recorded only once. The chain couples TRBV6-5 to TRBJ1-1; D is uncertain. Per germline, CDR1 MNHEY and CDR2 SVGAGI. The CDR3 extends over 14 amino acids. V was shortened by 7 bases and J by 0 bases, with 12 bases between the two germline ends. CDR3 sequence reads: CASKVTRLNTEAFF. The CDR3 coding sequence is TGTGCCAGCAAGGTAACTCGGTTGAACACTGAAGCTTTCTTT.

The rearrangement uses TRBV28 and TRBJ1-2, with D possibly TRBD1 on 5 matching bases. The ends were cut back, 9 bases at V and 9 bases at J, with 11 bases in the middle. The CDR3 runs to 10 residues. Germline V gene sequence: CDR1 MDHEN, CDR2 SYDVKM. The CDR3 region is CASSGLSYTF. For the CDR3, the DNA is TGTGCCAGTTCAGGGTTGAGCTACACCTTC.